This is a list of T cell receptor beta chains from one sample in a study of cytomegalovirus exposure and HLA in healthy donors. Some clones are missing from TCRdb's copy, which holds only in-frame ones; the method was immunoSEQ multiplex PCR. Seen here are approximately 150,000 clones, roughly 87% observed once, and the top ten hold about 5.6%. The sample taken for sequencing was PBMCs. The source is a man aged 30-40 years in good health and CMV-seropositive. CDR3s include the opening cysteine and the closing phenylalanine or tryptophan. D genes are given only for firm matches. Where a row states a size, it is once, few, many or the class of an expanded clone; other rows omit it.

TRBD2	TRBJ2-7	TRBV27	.	CATPSPGGLYEQYF	TGTGCCACTCCTTCCCCGGGAGGACTCTACGAGCAGTACTTC
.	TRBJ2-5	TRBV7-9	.	CASSLEGGETQYF	TGTGCCAGCAGCTTAGAAGGGGGTGAGACCCAGTACTTC
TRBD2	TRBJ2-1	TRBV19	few	CASSLTTSGGNNEQFF	TGTGCCAGTAGTCTAACGACTAGCGGGGGAAACAATGAGCAGTTCTTC
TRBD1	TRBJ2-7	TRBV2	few	CASSWDRAYEQYF	TGTGCCAGCAGTTGGGACAGGGCCTACGAGCAGTACTTC
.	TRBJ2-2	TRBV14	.	CASSQEKKAGNTGELFF	TGTGCCAGCAGCCAAGAGAAGAAAGCGGGCAACACCGGGGAGCTGTTTTTT
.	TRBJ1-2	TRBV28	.	CASSLLAYYGYTF	TGTGCCAGCAGTTTATTGGCTTACTATGGCTACACCTTC
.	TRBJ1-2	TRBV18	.	CASSPQSSDYGYTF	TGTGCCAGCTCACCACAGTCGTCGGACTATGGCTACACCTTC
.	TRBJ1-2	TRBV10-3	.	CAISESVGGNWRGYTF	TGTGCCATCAGTGAGTCGGTTGGGGGGAATTGGCGTGGCTACACCTTC
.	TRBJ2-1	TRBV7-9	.	CASSSPNRENEQFF	TGTGCCAGCAGCTCCCCGAACAGAGAAAATGAGCAGTTCTTC
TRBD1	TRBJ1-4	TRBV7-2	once	CASSRDRVEKLFF	TGTGCCAGCAGCCGGGACAGGGTTGAAAAACTGTTTTTT
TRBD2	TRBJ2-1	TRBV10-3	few	CAISGGGEYNEQFF	TGTGCCATCTCGGGCGGGGGGGAGTACAATGAGCAGTTCTTC
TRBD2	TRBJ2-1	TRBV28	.	CASSFTLRLAGVINNEQFF	TGTGCCAGCAGTTTCACACTACGACTAGCGGGAGTGATCAACAATGAGCAGTTCTTC
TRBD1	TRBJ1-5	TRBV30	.	CAWNDRDQPQHF	TGTGCCTGGAATGACAGGGATCAGCCCCAGCATTTT
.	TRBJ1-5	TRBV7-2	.	CASSLGADQPQHF	TGTGCCAGCAGCTTAGGGGCAGATCAGCCCCAGCATTTT
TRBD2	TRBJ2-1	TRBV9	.	CASSAWTSGYNEQFF	TGTGCCAGCAGCGCTTGGACTAGCGGGTACAATGAGCAGTTCTTC
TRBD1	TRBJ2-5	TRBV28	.	CASSNRQGAKTQYF	TGTGCCAGCAGTAACCGACAGGGGGCAAAGACCCAGTACTTC
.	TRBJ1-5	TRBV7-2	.	CASSLQANQPQHF	TGTGCCAGCAGCTTACAGGCAAATCAGCCCCAGCATTTT
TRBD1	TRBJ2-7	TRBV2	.	CASGQGLSYEQYF	TGTGCCAGCGGACAGGGACTCTCCTACGAGCAGTACTTC
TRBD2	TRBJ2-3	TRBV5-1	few	CASSLEVLAGGDTQYF	TGCGCCAGCAGCTTGGAGGTCCTAGCGGGGGGGGATACGCAGTATTTT
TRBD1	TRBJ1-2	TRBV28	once	CASSFRQGAIYGYTF	TGTGCCAGCAGTTTTCGACAGGGGGCCATCTATGGCTACACCTTC
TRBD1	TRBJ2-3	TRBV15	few	CATSDGTGGTDTQYF	TGTGCCACCAGCGACGGGACAGGGGGCACAGATACGCAGTATTTT
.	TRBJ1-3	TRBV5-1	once	CASSLSPGLDTIYF	TGCGCCAGCAGCTTGTCCCCGGGTTTAGACACCATATATTTT
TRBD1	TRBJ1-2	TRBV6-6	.	CASSYSAGQGVYGYTF	TGTGCCAGCAGTTACTCGGCGGGACAGGGGGTTTATGGCTACACCTTC
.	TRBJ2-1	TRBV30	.	CAWSRSSYNEQFF	TGTGCCTGGAGCCGGAGCTCCTACAATGAGCAGTTCTTC
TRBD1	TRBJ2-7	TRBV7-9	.	CSSSFSTGGEQYF	TGTTCCAGCAGCTTCTCGACAGGGGGTGAGCAGTACTTC
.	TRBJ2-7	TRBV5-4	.	CASSLSGAYEQYF	TGTGCCAGCAGCTTGAGTGGAGCCTACGAGCAGTACTTC
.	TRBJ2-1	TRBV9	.	CASSDSVAAYNEQFF	TGTGCCAGCAGCGATTCGGTAGCGGCCTACAATGAGCAGTTCTTC
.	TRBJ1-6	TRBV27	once	CAILTGGDSPLHF	TGTGCCATTTTGACGGGGGGTGATTCACCCCTCCACTTT
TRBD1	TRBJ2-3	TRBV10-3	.	CATRGRQGTLTDTQYF	TGTGCCACACGAGGTCGACAGGGGACCCTCACAGATACGCAGTATTTT
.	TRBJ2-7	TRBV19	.	CASSMAVYYEQYF	TGTGCCAGTAGTATGGCGGTCTACTACGAGCAGTACTTC
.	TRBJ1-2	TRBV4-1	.	CASSQQGYTANGYTF	TGCGCCAGCAGCCAGCAGGGGTACACGGCGAATGGCTACACCTTC
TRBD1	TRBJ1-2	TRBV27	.	CASRSGGANYGYTF	TGTGCCAGCAGGTCAGGGGGCGCGAACTATGGCTACACCTTC
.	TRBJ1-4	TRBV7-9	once	CASSGRDTGFGTNEKLFF	TGTGCCAGCAGCGGTAGGGACACAGGGTTTGGAACTAATGAAAAACTGTTTTTT
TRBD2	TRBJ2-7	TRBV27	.	CASRSGTSGYEQYF	TGTGCCAGCAGATCCGGGACTAGCGGTTACGAGCAGTACTTC
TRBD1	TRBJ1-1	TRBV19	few	CASSTKTGRTEAFF	TGTGCCAGTAGTACTAAGACAGGGCGCACTGAAGCTTTCTTT
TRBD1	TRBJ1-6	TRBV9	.	CASSSHPGTANSPLHF	TGTGCCAGCAGCTCGCACCCCGGGACAGCTAATTCACCCCTCCACTTT
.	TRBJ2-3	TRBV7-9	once	CASSPLVRGTDTQYF	TGTGCCAGCAGCCCGCTAGTGCGGGGCACAGATACGCAGTATTTT
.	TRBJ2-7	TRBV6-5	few	CASSKNRFGYEQYF	TGTGCCAGCAGTAAGAACAGGTTCGGCTACGAGCAGTACTTC
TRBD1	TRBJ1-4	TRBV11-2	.	CASRPMTGPNEKLFF	TGTGCCAGCAGACCTATGACAGGGCCGAATGAAAAACTGTTTTTT
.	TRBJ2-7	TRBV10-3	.	CAISDPWQIHEQYF	TGTGCCATCAGTGACCCCTGGCAGATCCACGAGCAGTACTTC
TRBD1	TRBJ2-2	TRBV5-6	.	CASTRTGGLTGELFF	TGTGCCAGCACCAGGACAGGGGGCCTCACCGGGGAGCTGTTTTTT